This passage covers 17 T cell receptor beta chains from one sample sequenced in a study of T cell repertoires in cytomegalovirus infection. Each CDR3 protein is one row after TCRdb ran MiXCR on the reads. The table lists 490,000 or so distinct CDR3 sequences, 11% of them singletons. Specimen: PBMCs. Source of these receptors: a human donor in good health (CMV status not recorded). Some clones in this sample may be carry-over from other donors' samples.

This clonotype has at least ten counts. This rearrangement joins TRBV6-2 or TRBV6-3 to TRBJ2-5, with 7 nucleotides matching TRBD2. The V and J ends lost 4 bases and 1 base, in that order; junction bases with no gene match: 9. The germline V gene has CDR1 MNHEY and CDR2 SVGEGT. The CDR3 extends over 16 amino acids. The CDR3 reads CASSSRLAESQETQYF. DNA of the CDR3: TGTGCCAGCAGTTCGAGACTAGCAGAGAGCCAAGAGACCCAGTACTTC.

This clonotype was counted between two and nine times. The V call is TRBV20-1, the J call TRBJ2-7; 9 positions agree with TRBD2. The CDR3 spans 13 residues. The germline CDR1 and CDR2 sequences are DFQATT and SNEGSKA (reference sequence). V lost 4 bases and J lost 3; bases outside the gene matches: 4. In nucleotides, the CDR3 is TGCAGTGCTAAGGCTAGCGGGGTCTACGAGCAGTACTTC. It specifies CSAKASGVYEQYF.

Ten or more counts support this clonotype. The chain carries TRBV5-5 and TRBJ1-5, with a possible D match to TRBD1 (5 bases). V was clipped by 3 bases and J by 2 bases, with 9 bases between them. CDR1 is SGHKS and CDR2 is YYEKEE in the germline V gene (reference sequence). This CDR3 comprises 14 residues. The CDR3 loop reads CASSSRGGNQPQHF. CDR3 nucleotides: TGTGCCAGCAGCTCGAGGGGTGGCAATCAGCCCCAGCATTTT.

The table lists this clonotype with many counts. The CDR3 nucleotides read TGTGCCAGCACCTTCCTCGAGACAGGGGGTTCAGATACGCAGTATTTT. Translated, it gives CASTFLETGGSDTQYF. The rearrangement uses TRBV28 and TRBJ2-3; 9 nucleotides align to TRBD1. Germline trimming cut 7 bases from V and 4 bases from J; bases unmatched to any gene: 12. Germline assignment: CDR1 MDHEN and CDR2 SYDVKM. CDR3 size: 16 residues.

This clonotype showed up many times. The rearrangement uses TRBV7-9 and TRBJ2-6, with D unclear. The V end lost 5 bases, the J end lost 0 bases, and 11 bases lay between the germline ends. Germline CDR1 SEHNR, CDR2 FQNEAQ (reference sequence). The CDR3 is 16 residues long. This CDR3 reads CASSETRFSGANVLTF. The CDR3 nucleotides are TGTGCCAGCAGCGAGACGCGGTTCTCTGGGGCCAACGTCCTGACTTTC.

This clonotype was seen at least ten times. The chain uses TRBV18 and TRBJ2-3; D is unresolved. Germline loops: CDR1 KGHSH, CDR2 LQKENI. The CDR3 has 15 residues. V lost 1 base, J lost 1 base, and 9 bases lay in between. The CDR3 sequence: CASSPLIRGTDTQYF. The CDR3 DNA follows: TGTGCCAGCTCACCACTTATACGGGGCACAGATACGCAGTATTTT.

There are many counts of this clonotype. This chain joins TRBV7-9 and TRBJ2-7; possibly TRBD1 for D (5 bases). The germline CDR1 and CDR2 sequences are SEHNR and FQNEAQ (reference sequence). V was cut by 2 bases and J by 0 bases, with 14 bases left in between. The CDR3 is 16 amino acids. CDR3 nucleotide sequence: TGTGCCAGCAGCTTAACTTGGACACTGAGCTCCTACGAGCAGTACTTC. Residues: CASSLTWTLSSYEQYF. The full variable domain, with the rest looked up from reference TRBV7-9 and TRBJ2-7, is DTGVSQNPRHKITKRGQNVTFRCDPISEHNRLYWYRQTLGQGPEFLTYFQNEAQLEKSRLLSDRFSAERPKGSFSTLEIQRTEQGDSAMYLCASSLTWTLSSYEQYFGPGTRLTVT.

The rearrangement links TRBV5-1 to TRBJ2-5; D possibly corresponds to TRBD2 (5 bases). Germline values: CDR1 SGHRS, CDR2 YFSETQ. Trimming took off 2 bases at V and 5 bases at J, with 19 bases between the two ends. The CDR3 has 16 residues. The CDR3 sequence is CASSLLLGPRGETQYF. The DNA of the CDR3 is TGCGCCAGCAGCTTATTGTTAGGGCCCCGAGGGGAGACCCAGTACTTC.

Remarks on this clonotype: This may be a read error: a much more frequent sequence differs by one nucleotide. V gene TRBV7-3 combines with J gene TRBJ2-1; D is unclear. Germline V gene data show CDR1 as SGHTA and CDR2 as FQGTGA. The CDR3 length is 14 residues. The CDR3 spells CANSLDPTYNEQFF. As DNA, the CDR3 is TGTGCCAACAGCTTAGATCCGACATACAATGAGCAGTTCTTC.

This clonotype was detected a few times. The V call is TRBV4-2, the J call TRBJ2-1; 7 bases line up with TRBD1. Germline-derived CDR1 and CDR2 are LGHNA and YNFKEQ. Losses at the gene ends were 0 bases for V and 0 bases for J; bases not matched to a gene: 8. The CDR3 is 18 residues long. In DNA, the CDR3 is TGTGCCAGCAGCCAAGATGTAGGCCCAGGGGGCTCCTACAATGAGCAGTTCTTC. Residues: CASSQDVGPGGSYNEQFF.

This clonotype was counted at least ten times. V gene TRBV12-3 or TRBV12-4 combines with J gene TRBJ2-4; TRBD2 might be the D (6 bases). V was pared by 6 bases and J by 7 bases, with 13 bases between. The CDR3 is 13 amino acids. The CDR3 region is CASSPGVVNIQYF. As DNA, the CDR3 is TGTGCCAGCAGCCCGGGAGTCGTCAACATTCAGTACTTC.

V usage is TRBV20-1 and J usage is TRBJ2-1; the match to TRBD2 covers 9 bases. The junction had 7 bases not matched to a gene; V was cut back by 1 base and J by 6 bases. CDR1 DFQATT and CDR2 SNEGSKA come from the germline V gene (reference sequence). The CDR3 totals 15 residues. The CDR3 bases are TGCAGTGCTAGAGGGCTAGCGGGAAACCTCAATGAGCAGTTCTTC. Protein sequence: CSARGLAGNLNEQFF.

This clonotype appeared many times. The chain is built from TRBV6-5 and TRBJ2-2; D unresolved. The germline gives CDR1 MNHEY, CDR2 SVGAGI. The V gene lost 6 bases and the J gene lost 1 base, with 6 bases spanning the gap. The CDR3 runs 13 residues. The CDR3 nucleotides read TGTGCCAGCAGCCGCAAGAACACCGGGGAGCTGTTTTTT. It codes for CASSRKNTGELFF.

This clonotype was seen many times. The gene calls are TRBV6-5 and TRBJ2-5, with 12 bases aligning to TRBD2. The CDR3 loop spans 16 amino acids. Germline V gives CDR1 MNHEY, CDR2 SVGAGI. V lost 6 bases and J lost 4; bases outside the gene matches: 9. Here the CDR3 DNA reads TGTGCCAGCAGGAGACTAGCGGGAGTCCTCGGAGAGACCCAGTACTTC. It specifies CASRRLAGVLGETQYF.

This clonotype has only a few counts. This rearrangement joins TRBV5-1 to TRBJ2-2; 7 bases agree with TRBD2. V gave up 0 bases and J gave up 0 bases; unmatched junction bases: 5. CDR3 size: 17 residues. CDR1 and CDR2 from the germline V gene are SGHRS and YFSETQ. CDR3: CASSLAPGTTNTGELFF. The CDR3 DNA sequence: TGCGCCAGCAGCTTGGCGCCGGGGACTACGAACACCGGGGAGCTGTTTTTT. The full variable domain, completed using reference TRBV5-1 and TRBJ2-2, is KAGVTQTPRYLIKTRGQQVTLSCSPISGHRSVSWYQQTPGQGLQFLFEYFSETQRNKGNFPGRFSGRQFSNSRSEMNVSTLELGDSALYLCASSLAPGTTNTGELFFGEGSRLTVL.

This clonotype occurred many times. CDR3 coding DNA: TGTGCCAGCAGTTTAGGGGGCGCCGGCTATGGCTACACCTTC. This gives the protein CASSLGGAGYGYTF. V gene TRBV28 combines with J gene TRBJ1-2; perhaps TRBD1 as D (6 bases). Germline V CDR1 and CDR2: MDHEN, SYDVKM. The V gene lost 2 bases and the J gene lost 4 bases, with 11 bases spanning the gap. The CDR3 loop spans 14 amino acids.

The rearrangement links TRBV7-9 to TRBJ2-3; TRBD1 agrees at 8 bases. V lost 2 bases and J lost 1; bases outside the gene matches: 5. This CDR3 region has 16 residues. Germline V gene lookup returns CDR1 SEHNR and CDR2 FQNEAQ (reference sequence). The DNA for the CDR3 is TGTGCCAGCAGCTTAAGTCAGGGGGCTCGCACAGATACGCAGTATTTT. Its translation: CASSLSQGARTDTQYF.